What follows is one T cell receptor (beta chain) and its context. The CDR3 contains 16 residues. The ends were cut back, 5 bases at V and 1 base at J, with 17 bases in the middle. CDR1 is MGHDK, CDR2 SYGVNS, per germline. This sample stems from a study of shared T cell receptors in the human thymus. TCRdb's table, derived via immunoSEQ multiplex PCR, lists solely in-frame clones and lacks some. The data contain 630,000 or so clones, 70% to 90% of them singletons. These data were also reused for a study on human thymus T cells. As that study records: All donors were healthy Finnish infants who were undergoing corrective surgery to treat congenital heart defects. In corrective heart surgery, resections were taken, and these provided the thymus tissue. Thymic as well as blood repertoires seemed to favor certain V and J genes unevenly. Highly overlapping thymic repertoires in unrelated individuals were reported by related research.

Sequenced input: thymocytes. V gene TRBV25-1 combines with J gene TRBJ1-1; tentative D call: TRBD1 (6 bases). The TCR originated in a boy under three years old with a congenital heart defect. CDR3 sequence (DNA): TGTGCCAGCAGTCCACCAACGGGACAAAAGAACACTGAAGCTTTCTTT. As protein: CASSPPTGQKNTEAFF.